The 26 T cell receptor beta chains given below trace back to one sample, sequenced in a study of T cell repertoires in cytomegalovirus infection. TCRdb processed the reads anew with MiXCR; each CDR3 protein has one entry. Among 500,000 or so distinct CDR3 sequences, approximately 15% were seen once, and the ten largest hold 20% to 30%. The sequencing sample was made of CD8+ T cells from PBMCs. The source is a human donor in good health (CMV status not recorded). Some clones in this sample may be carry-over from other donors' samples.

In its sample, this clonotype was seen many times. The chain links TRBV7-2 to TRBJ2-6; D gene uncertain. V was trimmed by 3 bases and J by 2 bases, leaving 14 bases between them. The germline V gene has CDR1 SGHTA and CDR2 FQGNSA. The CDR3 runs to 17 residues. The CDR3 region is CASSFSRRATGANVLTF. CDR3 nucleotides: TGTGCCAGCAGCTTTAGCAGGAGAGCAACTGGGGCCAACGTCCTGACTTTC.

This chain links TRBV7-6 with TRBJ2-7; D might be TRBD2 (5 bases). Trimming removed 5 bases from V and 3 bases from J, with 20 bases in between. Per the germline V gene, CDR1 is SGHVS and CDR2 is FNYEAQ. The CDR3 contains 16 residues. CDR3: CASSTQGKGSNYEQYF. DNA for the CDR3: TGTGCCAGCAGCACTCAAGGGAAAGGGAGCAACTACGAGCAGTACTTC.

This rearrangement joins TRBV7-9 to TRBJ2-1; 7 bases agree with TRBD1. The CDR3 has 14 residues. Germline CDR1 is SEHNR and CDR2 is FQNEAQ (reference sequence). V lost 3 bases, J lost 5 bases, and 4 bases stayed unmatched. The chain's CDR3 is CASSFPGQHNEQFF. Written as DNA, the CDR3 is TGTGCCAGCAGCTTCCCGGGACAGCACAATGAGCAGTTCTTC. The full variable domain, rest sourced from reference TRBV7-9 and TRBJ2-1, is DTGVSQNPRHKITKRGQNVTFRCDPISEHNRLYWYRQTLGQGPEFLTYFQNEAQLEKSRLLSDRFSAERPKGSFSTLEIQRTEQGDSAMYLCASSFPGQHNEQFFGPGTRLTVL.

The gene calls are TRBV29-1 and TRBJ2-7; 10 bases line up with TRBD1. The CDR3 is 16 amino acids. The V gene end was trimmed by 0 bases and the J gene end by 3 bases; junction bases not matched to a gene: 8. The germline V gene has CDR1 SQVTM and CDR2 ANQGSEA. The CDR3 DNA reads TGCAGCGTTGAAGAGCCGGGACAGGGGCCGAACTACGAGCAGTACTTC. It translates to CSVEEPGQGPNYEQYF.

This clonotype has a handful of counts. The chain has TRBV20-1 and TRBJ1-1; 10 bases line up with TRBD1. The germline CDR1 and CDR2 sequences are DFQATT and SNEGSKA (reference sequence). This CDR3 is 14 amino acids long. V was pared by 4 bases and J by 7 bases, with 9 bases of the junction left unmatched. CDR3 coding DNA: TGCAGTGCTATCCGGGACAGGGGATCCCTTGAAGCTTTCTTT. This codes for CSAIRDRGSLEAFF.

The sample holds many counts of this clonotype. The rearrangement joins TRBV7-9 to TRBJ1-5, with D perhaps TRBD1 (5 bases). CDR1 is SEHNR and CDR2 is FQNEAQ in the germline V gene (reference sequence). The CDR3 spans 13 residues. Trimming pared 5 bases from V and 8 bases from J, leaving 13 bases between. The CDR3 loop is CASSPGTGEPQHF. The DNA of the CDR3 is TGTGCCAGCAGCCCAGGGACCGGCGAGCCCCAGCATTTT.

The CDR3 spells CSALGDYGYTF. In nucleotides, the CDR3 is TGCAGCGCTCTAGGGGACTATGGCTACACCTTC. The chain is built from TRBV29-1 and TRBJ1-2; tentative D call: TRBD1 (5 bases). This CDR3 is built from 11 residues. The V gene's germline CDR1 is SQVTM and CDR2 ANQGSEA. V lost 7 bases, J lost 3 bases, and 9 bases lay in between.

This clonotype was seen only a few times. This rearrangement joins TRBV5-1 to TRBJ2-7; TRBD1 is a possible D gene (6 bases). The CDR3 extends over 14 amino acids. V lost 7 bases and J lost 7, with 21 bases in between. The germline V gene encodes CDR1 SGHRS and CDR2 YFSETQ. The CDR3 DNA is TGCGCCAGCTCCCTTCAGGGGCCCACGGGGGAGCAGTACTTC. It yields the protein CASSLQGPTGEQYF.

The chain employs TRBV7-9 and TRBJ2-7, with 10 positions matching TRBD2. This CDR3 is built from 16 residues. J gave up 0 bases and V 4 bases, and 6 bases lay outside the gene matches. In germline, CDR1 is SEHNR, CDR2 FQNEAQ (reference sequence). The DNA of the CDR3 is TGTGCCAGCAGCTGGCCCACTAGCGGGGCCTCCTACGAGCAGTACTTC. Residues: CASSWPTSGASYEQYF.

This clonotype occurred many times. This rearrangement joins TRBV24-1 to TRBJ2-7; D remains unclear. The length of the CDR3 is 13 residues. V lost 5 bases and J 1 base, leaving 8 bases between the germline ends. Germline loops: CDR1 KGHDR, CDR2 SFDVKD. The CDR3 DNA reads TGTGCCACCAGTGTAGACGGATCCTACGAGCAGTACTTC. Its translation: CATSVDGSYEQYF.

The V gene is TRBV27, the J gene TRBJ2-1, with TRBD1 as a possible D gene (5 bases). Germline loops: CDR1 MNHEY, CDR2 SMNVEV (reference sequence). The V gene lost 5 bases and the J gene lost 5 bases, with 16 bases spanning the gap. This CDR3 contains 15 residues. CDR3 amino acids: CASSPLRYRNNEQFF. As DNA, the CDR3 is TGTGCCAGCAGTCCTTTACGTTACAGGAACAATGAGCAGTTCTTC.

The chain couples TRBV6-6 to TRBJ2-7, with 9 positions matching TRBD2. Germline CDR1 MNHNY, CDR2 SVGAGI (reference sequence). V shed 5 bases, J shed 6 bases, and the junction held 26 bases outside the gene matches. The CDR3 covers 20 residues. The DNA for the CDR3 is TGTGCCAGCAGTCCGGGGGCCGCGAAGAGAATAGCGGGGGCCCCCTGCGAGCAGTACTTC. It specifies CASSPGAAKRIAGAPCEQYF.

This clonotype has at least ten counts. The rearrangement joins TRBV27 to TRBJ1-1; 7 bases align to TRBD1. V was clipped by 2 bases and J by 6 bases; unmatched bases: 9. The germline V gene encodes CDR1 MNHEY and CDR2 SMNVEV (reference sequence). This CDR3 has 15 residues. The CDR3, as DNA: TGTGCCAGCAGTTTAAAAGGGGGCGGTAGGGCTGAAGCTTTCTTT. This codes for CASSLKGGGRAEAFF.

V and J are TRBV11-2 and TRBJ1-1; 9 bases align to TRBD1. The length of the CDR3 is 16 residues. After removal of 2 bases from V and 0 bases from J, the junction contained 4 bases not matched to a gene. Germline CDR1 is SGHAT and CDR2 is FQNNGV. CDR3 residues: CASSLNRGRLNTEAFF. The CDR3 DNA sequence: TGTGCCAGCAGCTTAAACAGGGGGCGGCTGAACACTGAAGCTTTCTTT.

This clonotype occurred a few times. The rearrangement joins TRBV9 to TRBJ1-4, with unresolved D. The V gene's germline CDR1 is SGDLS and CDR2 YYNGEE. CDR3 length: 13 amino acids. The V end lost 0 bases, the J end lost 5 bases, and 5 bases lay between the germline ends. This CDR3 reads CASSVGGNEKLFF. CDR3 sequence (DNA): TGTGCCAGCAGCGTAGGCGGGAATGAAAAACTGTTTTTT.

This clonotype came up many times. The chain is built from TRBV10-3 and TRBJ1-3; D remains ambiguous. V lost 7 bases and J 0 bases, leaving 13 bases between the germline ends. The CDR3 spans 15 residues. CDR1 is ENHRY, CDR2 SYGVKD, per germline. In DNA, the CDR3 is TGTGCCATCACCGAGGACGGGAGCTCTGGAAACACCATATATTTT. This gives the protein CAITEDGSSGNTIYF.

The chain is built from TRBV12-3 or TRBV12-4 and TRBJ1-1; D uncertain. The CDR3 length is 14 residues. Deletions cut 2 bases from V and 4 bases from J, with 11 bases between. CDR3 coding DNA: TGTGCCAGCAGTTTAAGCGGGAAGGGCACTGAAGCTTTCTTT. Encoded protein: CASSLSGKGTEAFF.

The V gene is TRBV11-2, the J gene TRBJ2-7; no clear D. The CDR3 runs 14 residues. Trimming stripped 5 bases from V and 0 bases from J, with 11 bases between. The germline V gene has CDR1 SGHAT and CDR2 FQNNGV. CDR3 in amino acids: CASSPQVSSYEQYF. CDR3 sequence (DNA): TGTGCCAGCAGCCCTCAGGTATCCTCCTACGAGCAGTACTTC. The variable domain in full, with the rest retrieved from reference TRBV11-2 and TRBJ2-7, is EAGVAQSPRYKIIEKRQSVAFWCNPISGHATLYWYQQILGQGPKLLIQFQNNGVVDDSQLPKDRFSAERLKGVDSTLKIQPAKLEDSAVYLCASSPQVSSYEQYFGPGTRLTVT.

This clonotype has a handful of counts. The rearrangement joins TRBV6-6 to TRBJ1-5; 11 nucleotides agree with TRBD1. After removal of 2 bases from V and 9 bases from J, the junction contained 9 bases not matched to a gene. Germline V gene sequence: CDR1 MNHNY, CDR2 SVGAGI (reference sequence). The CDR3 extends over 16 amino acids. The CDR3 coding sequence is TGTGCCAGCAGTTACCCGGGACAGGGGGGGGGGAGGCCCCAGCATTTT. Translation gives CASSYPGQGGGRPQHF.

The V gene is TRBV6-4, the J gene TRBJ2-1; 13 nucleotides agree with TRBD2. Looked up from germline, CDR1 is MRHNA and CDR2 is SNTAGT. J was trimmed by 4 bases and V by 10 bases; bases with no gene match: 7. The CDR3 length is 15 residues. CDR3 bases: TGTGCCACTTCGACTAGCGGGGGGAAATACAATGAGCAGTTCTTC. This sequence encodes CATSTSGGKYNEQFF.

This clonotype has more than one count but fewer than ten. The chain has TRBV7-9 and TRBJ2-1; D remains ambiguous. Deletions cut 3 bases from V and 9 bases from J, with 6 bases between. Per the germline V gene, CDR1 is SEHNR and CDR2 is FQNEAQ (reference sequence). The length of the CDR3 is 11 residues. The CDR3 reads CASSFMGEQFF. The CDR3 DNA reads TGTGCCAGCAGCTTTATGGGTGAGCAGTTCTTC.

CDR3 in DNA: TGTGCCAGCAGTTACGGAGTTGGCGGGAGAGGAGAGACCCAGTACTTC. Its protein is CASSYGVGGRGETQYF. The V and J genes are TRBV6-5 and TRBJ2-5, with 7 bases identical to TRBD2. Germline CDR1 reads MNHEY; CDR2 reads SVGAGI. This CDR3 contains 16 residues. V shed 2 bases, J shed 4 bases, and the junction held 10 bases outside the gene matches.

In its sample, this clonotype was seen many times. This chain connects TRBV4-2 to TRBJ2-1, with 9 bases aligning to TRBD2. V lost 0 bases to trimming and J lost 0 bases; unmatched junction nucleotides: 12. The germline V gene has CDR1 LGHNA and CDR2 YNFKEQ. This CDR3 has 20 amino acids. The CDR3 reads CASSQDNLPTSGSSYNEQFF. The CDR3 DNA is TGTGCCAGCAGCCAAGATAACCTGCCGACTAGCGGAAGCTCCTACAATGAGCAGTTCTTC.

This clonotype was counted at least ten times. The chain is built from TRBV6-1 and TRBJ1-1; D gene uncertain. The germline V and J ends were trimmed by 0 bases and 5 bases, with 16 bases remaining between them. This CDR3 has 16 residues. Germline V gene lookup returns CDR1 MNHNS and CDR2 SASEGT. In nucleotides, the CDR3 is TGTGCCAGCAGTGAAGCCCCTACAGTGTTGGTAACTGAAGCTTTCTTT. As protein: CASSEAPTVLVTEAFF.

This clonotype was seen ten or more times. J is TRBJ2-2 and V is TRBV27, with D perhaps TRBD2 (5 bases). Germline V gives CDR1 MNHEY, CDR2 SMNVEV (reference sequence). This CDR3 is 15 amino acids long. V lost 6 bases and J 4 bases, leaving 15 bases between the germline ends. The CDR3 region is CASRPRFGGTGELFF. In DNA, the CDR3 is TGTGCCAGCAGACCACGCTTTGGAGGCACCGGGGAGCTGTTTTTT.

V gene TRBV6-6 combines with J gene TRBJ1-2; D gene uncertain. Germline V gene lookup returns CDR1 MNHNY and CDR2 SVGAGI (reference sequence). This CDR3 has 18 amino acids. V gave up 0 bases and J gave up 5 bases, with 22 bases separating them. CDR3 DNA sequence: TGTGCCAGCAGTTACTCCTATCGGGCGAAAGGATATGTTTATGGCTACACCTTC. It yields the protein CASSYSYRAKGYVYGYTF.